This T cell receptor (beta chain) comes out of a study of identical twins. The study's findings and limits: Analyses of zero insertions could be partly confounded by invariant MAIT and iNKT cells.

A template switching step contributed a universal primer site, while unique molecular identifiers were present in the cDNA. TCRdb independently ran MiXCR on the 5' RACE reads; one entry per CDR3 protein. The repertoire includes about 390,000 distinct CDR3 sequences, approximately 9.1% of them detected once, and about 9.1% sits in the top ten. V gave up 0 bases and J gave up 1 base, with 16 bases separating them. CDR3 length equals 17 residues. Germline lookup yields CDR1 SGHRS and CDR2 YFSETQ. In this sample, this clonotype turned up a few times. What it recognizes is unknown. Healthy Caucasians made up all donors.

The rearrangement joins TRBV5-1 to TRBJ1-1, with D possibly matching TRBD1 (5 bases). Sequenced material: naive T cells sorted from blood. This clonotype originated in a woman aged 45-65 years in good health. DNA of the CDR3: TGCGCCAGCAGCTTGGCCCAGGGAGGGATGAGGAACACTGAAGCTTTCTTT. Encoded protein: CASSLAQGGMRNTEAFF. The whole variable domain, filled in from reference TRBV5-1 and TRBJ1-1, reads KAGVTQTPRYLIKTRGQQVTLSCSPISGHRSVSWYQQTPGQGLQFLFEYFSETQRNKGNFPGRFSGRQFSNSRSEMNVSTLELGDSALYLCASSLAQGGMRNTEAFFGQGTRLTVV.